This TCR beta chain was captured by sequencing in a study of metastatic and nonmetastatic thyroid tumors. Study-wide background: Repertoires from blood and tumor or nodule tissue of malignant and benign thyroid patients were compared.

Germline CDR1 reads MNHNS; CDR2 reads SASEGT. V was shortened by 5 bases and J by 0 bases, with 13 bases between the two germline ends. The CDR3 has 15 residues. Before thyroid surgery, none of the patients had received any treatment. Per the original data handling: The study built a papillary thyroid cancer distant-metastasis classifier from CDR3 differences across clinicopathological groups. TCRdb re-called clones from the PCR reads using MiXCR. What appears here as the V and J calls and clone size reflects TCRdb's work, not the paper's. Seen here are some 5,100 clones, approximately 30% observed once, and the top ten hold under 25%. Study-wide findings and caveats: TCR beta diversity was reportedly significantly higher in malignant thyroid tumors than benign nodules, in blood and tumor.

About this clone: As yet, its antigen is unknown.

Source material: adjacent normal tissue. V usage is TRBV6-1 and J usage is TRBJ1-1; D remains unclear. The receptor was derived from a female donor with papillary thyroid cancer or a benign thyroid nodule (not recorded which). Some clones in this sample may be carry-over from other donors' samples. The DNA for the CDR3 is TGTGCCAGCAGTAGGCCAGGTCTCTTGAACACTGAAGCTTTCTTT. This translates into CASSRPGLLNTEAFF.